The 6 T cell receptor beta chains listed next were all sequenced from one sample in a study of cytomegalovirus exposure and HLA in healthy donors. In the PCR, 60 Vbeta and 13 Jbeta primers were used. Profiling relied on immunoSEQ multiplex PCR, and the TCRdb table lists in-frame clones only, not all of them. The sample yields under 200,000 clones, around 80% seen once. Material: PBMCs. Source of these receptors: a man aged 35 to 55 in good health and CMV-seronegative.

This sequence joins TRBV7-2 and TRBJ1-5; 7 nucleotides agree with TRBD1. With V trimmed by 4 bases and J by 5 bases, 2 bases remained unmatched. CDR3 length equals 13 residues. Per germline, CDR1 SGHTA and CDR2 FQGNSA. DNA of the CDR3: TGTGCCAGCAGCTCCAGGGGGGATCAGCCCCAGCATTTT. Its translation is CASSSRGDQPQHF.

In its sample, this clone was seen once. The genes are TRBV19 and TRBJ2-2; 10 bases align to TRBD2. Looked up from germline, CDR1 is LNHDA and CDR2 is SQIVND (reference sequence). J gave up 3 bases and V 6 bases, and 4 bases lay outside the gene matches. The CDR3 has 15 residues. CDR3 sequence: CASSELAGYTGELFF. The CDR3, as DNA: TGTGCCAGTAGCGAACTAGCGGGATACACCGGGGAGCTGTTTTTT.

This chain connects TRBV19 to TRBJ2-7, with 8 positions matching TRBD1. The CDR3 runs 15 residues. With V trimmed by 9 bases and J by 4 bases, 14 bases remained unmatched. Per the germline V gene, CDR1 is LNHDA and CDR2 is SQIVND (reference sequence). CDR3 nucleotides: TGTGCCAGCAAGGGACAGGTCGGAGGAACTTACGAGCAGTACTTC. Its protein product is CASKGQVGGTYEQYF.

The CDR3 spells CASSDPGRVWYEQFF. The CDR3 DNA reads as TGTGCCAGCAGTGATCCGGGCAGGGTTTGGTATGAGCAGTTCTTC. The V call is TRBV25-1, the J call TRBJ2-1; D perhaps matches TRBD1 (5 bases). CDR1 is MGHDK and CDR2 is SYGVNS in the germline V gene. CDR3 size: 15 residues. The ends were cut back, 3 bases at V and 8 bases at J, with 17 bases in the middle.

The V gene is TRBV21-1, the J gene TRBJ2-3; the table calls TRBD2, which could not be checked here. TRBV21-1 is marked as a pseudogene. The CDR3 length is 14 residues. CDR3 DNA sequence: TGTGCCAGCCCCAGCGGGAACAACACAGATACGCAGTATTTT. This encodes CASPSGNNTDTQYF.

The genes are TRBV6-5 and TRBJ2-7, with D unclear. Trimming removed 6 bases from V and 11 bases from J, with 20 bases in between. Germline loops: CDR1 MNHEY, CDR2 SVGAGI. The CDR3 loop spans 13 amino acids. The CDR3 DNA is TGTGCCAGCAGCCCGACTCTGCAATCGACCGAGTACTTC. Translated: CASSPTLQSTEYF.